This T cell receptor (beta chain) was sequenced during a study of tumor-infiltrating lymphocytes in primary liver carcinoma. Total RNA amounting to 500 ng was the source from which TCR beta cDNA was made with a constant-region primer. The TCR beta library was amplified through three nested multiplex PCR rounds in a modified ARM-PCR procedure. The first two PCR rounds used TRBV1-TRBV30 forward primers with a C-beta reverse primer, about 10 cycles each. TCRdb reanalysed the multiplex PCR reads using MiXCR and keeps one entry per CDR3 protein. The repertoire holds tens of thousands of distinct CDR3 sequences, with about two thirds as singletons. Unsorted bulk tissue (roughly 19-31 mg) underwent RNA and DNA co-extraction. Resection treated the patients' primary liver carcinoma. By frequency in the sample, this clonotype is medium-sized. Its cognate antigen is unknown. Study-wide results and limits: Tumor tissue displayed a significantly greater top-250-clone fraction than blood (p = 0.039).

Trimming removed 8 bases at V and 5 bases at J, with 18 bases between. Germline-derived CDR1 and CDR2 are SQVTM and ANQGSEA. The CDR3 contains 13 residues. The genes are TRBV29-1 and TRBJ1-1; D is perhaps TRBD1 (5 bases). Sequenced material: liver tumor tissue from sampling region 4. Subset denoted: tumor region T4, right-lateral pole. This TCR derives from a man aged 35 to 55 with primary liver carcinoma and hepatitis B virus infection. CDR3 protein: CSIVRAGVTEAFF. DNA of the CDR3: TGCAGCATTGTTCGTGCGGGGGTTACTGAAGCTTTCTTT.